These 10 T cell receptor beta chains came from one sample sequenced in a study of shared clonotypes between healthy human individuals. CD45RO negativity and positive selection for CCR7 defined naive CD8 cells, a population that excluded terminally differentiated effector memory CD45RA+ cells. The assay was immunoSEQ multiplex PCR, and TCRdb's table has in-frame clones only and misses some. The table includes about 2,200,000 clones, 85% to 95% detected once. Sequencing was done on a sample of naive CD8+ T cells from PBMCs. The receptors originated from a man aged 18 to 35 in good health. Some clones in this sample may be carry-over from other donors' samples.

The chain is built from TRBV5-4 and TRBJ2-5; D gene unclear. Trimming cost V 4 bases and J 4 bases, with 20 bases left between them. Germline CDR1 and CDR2: SGHNT and YYREEE (reference sequence). CDR3 length: 16 amino acids. For the CDR3, the DNA is TGTGCCAGCAGCCCCGCGATCTCAGGACCTCCAGAGACCCAGTACTTC. Protein: CASSPAISGPPETQYF.

This clone was seen just once. This sequence joins TRBV15 and TRBJ2-2; TRBD2 aligns across 9 bases. Losses at the gene ends were 8 bases for V and 0 bases for J; bases not matched to a gene: 7. The CDR3 is 16 residues long. Germline-derived CDR1 and CDR2 are LNHNV and YYDKDF (reference sequence). The CDR3 spells CATPISGSANTGELFF. The CDR3 DNA reads as TGTGCCACCCCAATTAGCGGGAGCGCGAACACCGGGGAGCTGTTTTTT.

This clone was seen just once. The gene calls are TRBV4-3 and TRBJ2-3, with 10 bases lining up with TRBD2. Germline loops: CDR1 LGHNA, CDR2 YSLEER. V gave up 6 bases and J gave up 1 base; unmatched junction bases: 1. The CDR3 runs 14 residues. CDR3 amino acids: CASRGTSGTDTQYF. The CDR3 DNA sequence: TGCGCCAGCAGAGGGACTAGCGGCACAGATACGCAGTATTTT.

This chain uses TRBV2 with TRBJ2-1, with 13 nucleotides matching TRBD2. The CDR3 extends over 15 amino acids. V was clipped by 6 bases and J by 6 bases; unmatched bases: 5. Looked up from germline, CDR1 is SNHLY and CDR2 is FYNNEI. CDR3 protein: CASRSGLAGVNEQFF. CDR3 DNA: TGTGCCAGCAGATCCGGACTAGCGGGAGTCAATGAGCAGTTCTTC. Looking up the rest from reference TRBV2 and TRBJ2-1 gives the full variable domain: EPEVTQTPSHQVTQMGQEVILRCVPISNHLYFYWYRQILGQKVEFLVSFYNNEISEKSEIFDDQFSVERPDGSNFTLKIRSTKLEDSAMYFCASRSGLAGVNEQFFGPGTRLTVL.

This sequence joins TRBV30 and TRBJ1-1, with 7 positions matching TRBD1. Germline V lookup: CDR1 GTSNPN, CDR2 SVGIG (reference sequence). The ends lost 1 base at V and 2 bases at J; junction bases unmatched: 16. This CDR3 spans 18 amino acids. DNA of the CDR3: TGTGCCTGGAGTGGGATTAGGGACAGCAGATACGTTAACACTGAAGCTTTCTTT. This gives the protein CAWSGIRDSRYVNTEAFF.

The V call is TRBV9, the J call TRBJ1-2; 11 bases are shared with TRBD1. The CDR3 loop spans 18 amino acids. CDR1 and CDR2 from the germline V gene are SGDLS and YYNGEE. Trimming cost V 4 bases and J 0 bases; bases outside gene matches: 11. The CDR3 nucleotides are TGTGCCAGCAGCTCACAGAGGGGGACAGGGGGATCTAACTATGGCTACACCTTC. It translates to CASSSQRGTGGSNYGYTF. The whole variable domain, filled in from reference TRBV9 and TRBJ1-2, reads DSGVTQTPKHLITATGQRVTLRCSPRSGDLSVYWYQQSLDQGLQFLIQYYNGEERAKGNILERFSAQQFPDLHSELNLSSLELGDSALYFCASSSQRGTGGSNYGYTFGSGTRLTVV.

Only a few counts were recorded for this clone. The chain employs TRBV4-1 and TRBJ2-1; 7 bases align to TRBD2. There are 17 residues in the CDR3. After removal of 0 bases from V and 1 base from J, the junction contained 6 bases not matched to a gene. In germline, CDR1 is MGHRA, CDR2 YSYEKL. In DNA, the CDR3 is TGCGCCAGCAGCCAAGATTGGGCTAGCGGTTCCTACAATGAGCAGTTCTTC. Residues: CASSQDWASGSYNEQFF.

This chain connects TRBV28 to TRBJ2-3; D is ambiguous. V was pared by 6 bases and J by 2 bases, with 9 bases between. Per germline, CDR1 MDHEN and CDR2 SYDVKM. The CDR3 length is 13 residues. CDR3 in DNA: TGTGCCAGCAGCATGGTATTCACAGATACGCAGTATTTT. This encodes CASSMVFTDTQYF.

The chain employs TRBV7-9 and TRBJ2-1; 11 bases agree with TRBD1. From germline, CDR1 is SEHNR and CDR2 FQNEAQ (reference sequence). The CDR3 is made up of 15 amino acids. J lost 7 bases, V lost 1 base, and 3 bases had no gene match. CDR3 amino acids: CASSLGGQGANEQFF. CDR3 bases: TGTGCCAGCAGCTTAGGCGGACAGGGGGCGAATGAGCAGTTCTTC.

This clone was counted once. The rearrangement joins TRBV4-3 to TRBJ1-2; D remains unclear. The V gene lost 1 base and the J gene lost 7 bases, with 22 bases spanning the gap. This CDR3 region has 17 residues. The germline CDR1 and CDR2 sequences are LGHNA and YSLEER. The CDR3 nucleotides are TGCGCCAGCAGCCAAGCCCTAACAAGCCCTCTCTTAGTTGGCTACACCTTC. Residues: CASSQALTSPLLVGYTF.